This TCR beta chain was recorded in a study of blood T cell repertoires in COVID-19. Libraries were prepared by immunoSEQ multiplex PCR; TCRdb keeps only in-frame clonotypes and omits some of them. The table shows some 140,000 clones, with 70% to 90% occurring only once. This CDR3 region has 15 residues. The V gene end was trimmed by 6 bases and the J gene end by 5 bases; junction bases not matched to a gene: 9. Germline CDR1 reads MGHDK; CDR2 reads SYGVNS. Sequenced material: peripheral blood. The chain employs TRBV25-1 and TRBJ1-2, with TRBD1 identical over 10 bases. The clonotype originates from a man in his fifties or sixties with COVID-19, enrolled during active disease. Here the CDR3 DNA reads TGTGCCAGCAGCATACCGGGACAGGGGAGATATGGCTACACCTTC. It codes for CASSIPGQGRYGYTF.